The 6 T cell receptor beta chains below were found in one sample sequenced in a study of blood T cell repertoires in COVID-19. Assay used: immunoSEQ multiplex PCR; TCRdb lists only in-frame clones, some missing. The sample lists about 300,000 clones, around 92% seen once, with under 3% in the top ten. Sequenced input: PBMCs or T cells enriched from blood (not recorded which). The source of these receptors is a woman in her 50s who had been exposed to COVID-19.

This chain joins TRBV2 and TRBJ2-7; 8 bases are shared with TRBD1. With 4 bases clipped from V and 0 bases from J, the junction kept 11 bases outside the gene matches. The CDR3 runs 17 residues. In germline, CDR1 is SNHLY, CDR2 FYNNEI. The CDR3 sequence: CASSGPGGGFTSYEQYF. Written as DNA, the CDR3 is TGTGCCAGCAGTGGCCCAGGGGGCGGTTTCACCTCCTACGAGCAGTACTTC.

The chain links TRBV5-4 to TRBJ1-2, with 12 bases lining up with TRBD1. J was trimmed by 4 bases and V by 4 bases; bases with no gene match: 2. Germline V lookup: CDR1 SGHNT, CDR2 YYREEE (reference sequence). The CDR3 totals 14 residues. In nucleotides, the CDR3 is TGTGCCAGCAGCCGGGACAGGGGGCCCTATGGCTACACCTTC. The encoded protein is CASSRDRGPYGYTF.

The CDR3 sequence is CASSWGTSGAQGTQYF. The CDR3 DNA sequence: TGTGCCAGCAGTTGGGGGACTAGCGGGGCCCAGGGTACGCAGTATTTT. The V gene is TRBV27, the J gene TRBJ2-3, with 13 positions matching TRBD2. The CDR3 consists of 16 residues. V lost 4 bases, J lost 8 bases, and 9 bases stayed unmatched. Per germline, CDR1 MNHEY and CDR2 SMNVEV (reference sequence).

V is TRBV19 and J is TRBJ2-1, with 7 nucleotides matching TRBD2. Germline assignment: CDR1 LNHDA and CDR2 SQIVND (reference sequence). Trimming at V came to 7 bases and at J to 2 bases, leaving 8 bases not matched to a gene. This CDR3 spans 15 amino acids. The CDR3: CASKETSTTYNEQFF. The CDR3, as DNA: TGTGCCAGTAAGGAGACTAGCACGACCTACAATGAGCAGTTCTTC.

To note about this clone: The same CDR3 can be traced to other DNA sequences in this sample. This chain joins TRBV4-1 and TRBJ1-1, with D unclear. CDR1 and CDR2 from the germline V gene are MGHRA and YSYEKL. The V end was cut by 0 bases, the J end by 1 base, with 6 bases between. The CDR3 has 14 residues. Here the CDR3 reads CASSQEGGNTEAFF. The DNA of the CDR3 is TGCGCCAGCAGCCAAGAAGGAGGGAACACTGAAGCTTTCTTT.

A note on this clone: Additional DNA sequences in this sample encode the identical CDR3. The chain combines TRBV19 with TRBJ2-3; D is undetermined. V lost 6 bases, J lost 0 bases, and 7 bases lay in between. The CDR3 covers 13 residues. Germline loops: CDR1 LNHDA, CDR2 SQIVND (reference sequence). Here the CDR3 reads CASSTTSTDTQYF. In nucleotides, the CDR3 is TGTGCCAGTAGCACTACTAGCACAGATACGCAGTATTTT.